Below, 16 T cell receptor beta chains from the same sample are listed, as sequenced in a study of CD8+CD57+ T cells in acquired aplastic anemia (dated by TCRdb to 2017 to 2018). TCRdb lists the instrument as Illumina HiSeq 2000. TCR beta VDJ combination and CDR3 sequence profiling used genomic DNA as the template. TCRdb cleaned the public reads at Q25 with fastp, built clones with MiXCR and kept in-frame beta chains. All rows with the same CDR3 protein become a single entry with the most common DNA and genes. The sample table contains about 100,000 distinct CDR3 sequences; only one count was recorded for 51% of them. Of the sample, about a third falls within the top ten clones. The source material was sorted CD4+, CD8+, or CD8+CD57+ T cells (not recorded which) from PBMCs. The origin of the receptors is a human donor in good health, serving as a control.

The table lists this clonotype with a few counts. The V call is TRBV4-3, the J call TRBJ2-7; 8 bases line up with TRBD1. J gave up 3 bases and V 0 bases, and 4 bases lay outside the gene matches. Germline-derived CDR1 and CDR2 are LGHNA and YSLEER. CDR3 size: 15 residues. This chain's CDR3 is CASSQEAGGYYEQYF. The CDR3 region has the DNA TGCGCCAGCAGCCAAGAAGCAGGGGGCTACTACGAGCAGTACTTC.

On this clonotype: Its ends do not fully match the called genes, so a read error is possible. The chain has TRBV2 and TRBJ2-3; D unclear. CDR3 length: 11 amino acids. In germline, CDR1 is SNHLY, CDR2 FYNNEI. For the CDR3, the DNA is TGTGCCAGCAGGGTAGAAGATACGCAGTATTTC. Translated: CASRVEDTQYF.

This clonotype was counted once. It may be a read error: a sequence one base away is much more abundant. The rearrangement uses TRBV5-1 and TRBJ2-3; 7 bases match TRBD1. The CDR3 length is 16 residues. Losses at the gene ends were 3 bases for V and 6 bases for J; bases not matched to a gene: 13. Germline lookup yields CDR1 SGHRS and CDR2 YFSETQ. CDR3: CASSSEPAGGGDTQYF. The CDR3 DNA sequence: TGCGCCAGCAGCTCCGAACCGGCAGGGGGTGGGGATACGCAGTATTTT.

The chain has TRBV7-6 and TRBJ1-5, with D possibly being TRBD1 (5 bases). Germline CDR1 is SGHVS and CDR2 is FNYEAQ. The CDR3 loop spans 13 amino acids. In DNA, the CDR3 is TGTGCTTCGGGGAGGGGAGGCAATCAGCCCCAGCATTTT. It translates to CASGRGGNQPQHF.

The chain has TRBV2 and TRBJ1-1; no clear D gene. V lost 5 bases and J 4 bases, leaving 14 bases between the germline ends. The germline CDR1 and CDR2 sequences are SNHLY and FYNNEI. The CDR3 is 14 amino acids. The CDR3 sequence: CASSRGGFGTEAFF. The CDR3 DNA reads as TGTGCCAGCAGTCGAGGAGGCTTCGGCACTGAAGCTTTCTTT.

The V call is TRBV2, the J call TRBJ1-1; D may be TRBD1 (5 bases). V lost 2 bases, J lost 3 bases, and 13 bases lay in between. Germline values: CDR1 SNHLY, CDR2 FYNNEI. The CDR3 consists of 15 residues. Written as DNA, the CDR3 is TGTGCCAGCAGTGAAACTCAGGGTTTGGACACTGAAGCTTTCTTT. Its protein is CASSETQGLDTEAFF.

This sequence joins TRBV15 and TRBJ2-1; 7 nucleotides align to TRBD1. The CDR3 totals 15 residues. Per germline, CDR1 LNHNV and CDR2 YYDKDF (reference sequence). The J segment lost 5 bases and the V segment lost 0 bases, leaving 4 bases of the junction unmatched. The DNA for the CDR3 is TGTGCCACCAGCAGAGATCTGGGACAGAACAATGAGCAGTTCTTC. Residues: CATSRDLGQNNEQFF.

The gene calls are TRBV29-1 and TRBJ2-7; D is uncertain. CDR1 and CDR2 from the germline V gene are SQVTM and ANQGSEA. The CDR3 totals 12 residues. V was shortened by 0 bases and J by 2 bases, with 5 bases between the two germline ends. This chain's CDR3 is CSVEDGTYEQYF. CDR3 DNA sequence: TGCAGCGTTGAAGACGGCACCTACGAGCAGTACTTC.

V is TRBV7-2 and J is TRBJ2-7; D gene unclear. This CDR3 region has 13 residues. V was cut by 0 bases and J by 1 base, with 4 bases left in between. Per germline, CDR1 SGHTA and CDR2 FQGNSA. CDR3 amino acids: CASSLARSYEQYF. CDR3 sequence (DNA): TGTGCCAGCAGCTTAGCTAGATCCTACGAGCAGTACTTC.

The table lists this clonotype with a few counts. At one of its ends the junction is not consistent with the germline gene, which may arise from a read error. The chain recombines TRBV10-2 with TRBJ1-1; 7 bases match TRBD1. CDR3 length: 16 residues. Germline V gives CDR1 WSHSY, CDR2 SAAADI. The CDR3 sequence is CASSLGQATMNTEAFF. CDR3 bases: TGTGCCAGCAGTCTCGGACAGGCTACTATGAACACTGAAGCTTTCTTT.

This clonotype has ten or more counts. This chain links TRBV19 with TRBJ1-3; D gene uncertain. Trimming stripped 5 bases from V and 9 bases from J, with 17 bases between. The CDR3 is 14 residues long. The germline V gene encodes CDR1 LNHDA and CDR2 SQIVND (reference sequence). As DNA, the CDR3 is TGTGCCAGTAGTTCCTCCTCGGACGTTTTCACCATATATTTT. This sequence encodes CASSSSSDVFTIYF.

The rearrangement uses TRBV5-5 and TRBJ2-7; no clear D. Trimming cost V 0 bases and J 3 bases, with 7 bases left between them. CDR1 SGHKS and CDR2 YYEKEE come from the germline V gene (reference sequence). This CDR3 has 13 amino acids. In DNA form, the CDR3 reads TGTGCCAGCAGCTTGGGGGTGCTCTACGAGCAGTACTTC. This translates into CASSLGVLYEQYF. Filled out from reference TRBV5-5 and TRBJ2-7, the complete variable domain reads DAGVTQSPTHLIKTRGQQVTLRCSPISGHKSVSWYQQVLGQGPQFIFQYYEKEERGRGNFPDRFSARQFPNYSSELNVNALLLGDSALYLCASSLGVLYEQYFGPGTRLTVT.

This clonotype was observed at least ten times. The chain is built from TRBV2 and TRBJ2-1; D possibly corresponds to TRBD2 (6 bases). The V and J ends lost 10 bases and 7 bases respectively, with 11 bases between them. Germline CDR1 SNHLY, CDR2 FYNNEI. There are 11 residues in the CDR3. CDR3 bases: TGTGCCACCCTTAGCGGAAATGAGCAGTTCTTC. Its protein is CATLSGNEQFF.

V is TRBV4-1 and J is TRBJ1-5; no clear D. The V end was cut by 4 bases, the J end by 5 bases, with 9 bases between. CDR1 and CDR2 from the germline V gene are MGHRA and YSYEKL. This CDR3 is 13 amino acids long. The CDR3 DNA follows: TGCGCCAGCAGCCTCACTATGGATCAGCCCCAGCATTTT. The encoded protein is CASSLTMDQPQHF.

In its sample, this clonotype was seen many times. The CDR3 reads CSADAAGGIGYTF. As DNA, the CDR3 is TGCAGTGCAGACGCAGCGGGGGGCATTGGCTACACCTTC. The rearrangement uses TRBV20-1 and TRBJ1-2; the D gene is possibly TRBD1 (6 bases). V lost 6 bases to trimming and J lost 7 bases, with 18 bases between them. The CDR3 extends over 13 amino acids. Germline CDR1 reads DFQATT; CDR2 reads SNEGSKA (reference sequence).

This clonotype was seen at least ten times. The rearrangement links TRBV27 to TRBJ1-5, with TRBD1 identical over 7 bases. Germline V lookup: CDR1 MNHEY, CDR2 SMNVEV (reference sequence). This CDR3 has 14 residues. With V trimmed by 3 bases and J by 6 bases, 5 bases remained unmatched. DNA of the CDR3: TGTGCCAGCAGTTTGCAGGGGGTGGGTCAGCCCCAGCATTTT. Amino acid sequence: CASSLQGVGQPQHF.